The 20 T cell receptor beta chains listed next were all sequenced from one sample in a study of blood T cell repertoires in COVID-19. This table comes from immunoSEQ multiplex PCR, and its TCRdb copy is limited to in-frame clones, with some not included. The sample contains about 110,000 clones, roughly 81% of which appear only once. The sequencing input was peripheral blood. These receptors were obtained from a man in his forties or fifties with acute or convalescent COVID-19.

The gene calls are TRBV18 and TRBJ2-2, with D possibly TRBD2 on 6 matching bases. The V end was cut by 0 bases, the J end by 7 bases, with 18 bases between. Germline-derived CDR1 and CDR2 are KGHSH and LQKENI. This CDR3 is built from 17 residues. The DNA of the CDR3 is TGTGCCAGCTCACCACCGGGGACTGTAGGTCTCGGCGGGGAGCTGTTTTTT. It translates to CASSPPGTVGLGGELFF.

This chain links TRBV18 with TRBJ1-1, with TRBD1 identical over 7 bases. V shed 1 base and J 4 bases; nucleotides not matched to a gene: 15. CDR1 is KGHSH and CDR2 is LQKENI in the germline V gene. This CDR3 spans 18 amino acids. The CDR3 protein is CASSPLPRQGGQSTEAFF. In nucleotides, the CDR3 is TGTGCCAGCTCACCACTTCCGAGGCAGGGGGGACAATCCACTGAAGCTTTCTTT.

V gene TRBV28 combines with J gene TRBJ1-5; 9 nucleotides align to TRBD1. V shed 4 bases and J 6 bases; nucleotides not matched to a gene: 10. CDR3 length: 16 amino acids. Germline values: CDR1 MDHEN, CDR2 SYDVKM. The CDR3 loop is CASSSAGTGMGQPQHF. The CDR3 DNA follows: TGTGCCAGCAGTTCAGCCGGGACAGGGATGGGTCAGCCCCAGCATTTT.

This clone was observed once. The chain couples TRBV11-3 to TRBJ2-2, with 8 bases identical to TRBD1. Germline loops: CDR1 SGHNT, CDR2 YENEEA. CDR3 length: 17 amino acids. J was trimmed by 5 bases and V by 4 bases; bases with no gene match: 12. CDR3 nucleotides: TGTGCCAGCAGCTATGGGAAAGGACAGGGAAAAACCGGGGAGCTGTTTTTT. This gives the protein CASSYGKGQGKTGELFF.

The V gene is TRBV27, the J gene TRBJ1-5; D possibly corresponds to TRBD1 (5 bases). V was pared by 5 bases and J by 1 base, with 9 bases between. The CDR3 loop spans 14 amino acids. In germline, CDR1 is MNHEY, CDR2 SMNVEV (reference sequence). CDR3 sequence: CASSDSNSNQPQHF. CDR3 in DNA: TGTGCCAGCAGTGACAGTAACAGCAATCAGCCCCAGCATTTT.

J is TRBJ2-2 and V is TRBV11-2; TRBD2 matches at 7 bases. From germline, CDR1 is SGHAT and CDR2 FQNNGV. The V gene end was trimmed by 5 bases and the J gene end by 1 base; junction bases not matched to a gene: 4. The CDR3 sequence is 15 residues long. CDR3 in DNA: TGTGCCAGCAGCCCGACTAGCAGGAACACCGGGGAGCTGTTTTTT. Its translation is CASSPTSRNTGELFF.

The J gene is TRBJ2-7, the V gene TRBV27, with a tentative D call TRBD1 (5 bases). The CDR3 is 15 residues long. Germline V CDR1 and CDR2: MNHEY, SMNVEV (reference sequence). Between the trimmed V and J ends, which lost 4 bases and 4 bases, there was a span of 17 bases. CDR3 DNA sequence: TGTGCCAGCAGTTCAGACAGCCCGCACTCTTACGAGCAGTACTTC. This encodes CASSSDSPHSYEQYF.

The chain carries TRBV11-3 and TRBJ2-2; 7 nucleotides align to TRBD1. Germline CDR1 reads SGHNT; CDR2 reads YENEEA. V was clipped by 5 bases and J by 1 base; unmatched bases: 4. This CDR3 region has 15 residues. The CDR3 DNA reads TGTGCCAGCAGCACGGGACAGCTGAACACCGGGGAGCTGTTTTTT. It codes for CASSTGQLNTGELFF.

The chain combines TRBV29-1 with TRBJ2-1; D may be TRBD2 (6 bases). CDR3 length equals 14 residues. In germline, CDR1 is SQVTM, CDR2 ANQGSEA. The V and J ends lost 4 bases and 1 base respectively, with 11 bases between them. The CDR3 DNA sequence: TGCAGCGTTGTGCCGGGAGAGTCCTACAATGAGCAGTTCTTC. Protein sequence: CSVVPGESYNEQFF.

The chain recombines TRBV7-3 with TRBJ2-7; the D gene is possibly TRBD2 (6 bases). V was clipped by 4 bases and J by 2 bases, with 12 bases between them. Germline V gene data show CDR1 as SGHTA and CDR2 as FQGTGA. This CDR3 is 14 amino acids long. The CDR3 DNA reads as TGTGCCAGCAGCTGGGACTCGCGGGCCTACGAGCAGTACTTC. It yields the protein CASSWDSRAYEQYF.

The chain recombines TRBV6-2 or TRBV6-3 with TRBJ1-2; 7 bases agree with TRBD1. Per germline, CDR1 MNHEY and CDR2 SVGEGT. V lost 2 bases, J lost 4 bases, and 7 bases stayed unmatched. The CDR3 contains 15 residues. As DNA, the CDR3 is TGTGCCAGCAGTTACCCTGGACAGGCCTCCTATGGCTACACCTTC. Protein sequence: CASSYPGQASYGYTF.

This chain connects TRBV28 to TRBJ1-1, with D perhaps TRBD1 (6 bases). V was cut by 4 bases and J by 2 bases, with 14 bases left in between. Germline lookup yields CDR1 MDHEN and CDR2 SYDVKM. This CDR3 contains 15 residues. CDR3: CASSSPARGNTEAFF. The CDR3 DNA sequence: TGTGCCAGCAGTTCTCCGGCCAGGGGCAACACTGAAGCTTTCTTT.

This clone was counted a few times. This sequence joins TRBV30 and TRBJ1-5; D is ambiguous. The CDR3 is made up of 13 amino acids. Trimming removed 2 bases at V and 9 bases at J, with 14 bases between. The germline V gene encodes CDR1 GTSNPN and CDR2 SVGIG (reference sequence). The CDR3 here is CAWSRAQRGPQHF. CDR3 nucleotide sequence: TGTGCCTGGAGTCGGGCCCAGCGGGGGCCCCAGCATTTT.

The chain is built from TRBV6-6 and TRBJ1-5; 8 positions match TRBD1. Germline assignment: CDR1 MNHNY and CDR2 SVGAGI (reference sequence). V gave up 5 bases and J gave up 2 bases; unmatched junction bases: 2. This CDR3 has 14 residues. Here the CDR3 DNA reads TGTGCCAGCAGTATGACAGGGGGCAATCAGCCCCAGCATTTT. This sequence encodes CASSMTGGNQPQHF.

CDR3 sequence reads: CASSIVAGNQPQHF. The CDR3 DNA follows: TGTGCCAGTAGTATTGTGGCAGGCAATCAGCCCCAGCATTTT. This chain uses TRBV19 with TRBJ1-5; D remains ambiguous. The CDR3 sequence is 14 residues long. Germline CDR1 and CDR2: LNHDA and SQIVND (reference sequence). V lost 3 bases to trimming and J lost 2 bases, with 8 bases between them.

This clone showed up just once. CDR3 region: CASSLGRDEQFF. The CDR3 DNA reads TGTGCCAGCAGTTTGGGGAGGGATGAGCAGTTCTTC. The chain carries TRBV27 and TRBJ2-1; 7 nucleotides match TRBD2. The germline V gene encodes CDR1 MNHEY and CDR2 SMNVEV (reference sequence). The CDR3 sequence is 12 residues long. Trimming at V came to 3 bases and at J to 8 bases, leaving 1 base not matched to a gene.

The chain has TRBV7-3 and TRBJ2-1; maybe TRBD1 (6 bases). V was trimmed by 1 base and J by 0 bases, leaving 22 bases between them. Germline values: CDR1 SGHTA, CDR2 FQGTGA. This CDR3 contains 20 residues. The CDR3 region has the DNA TGTGCCAGCAGCTTAAAAACAGGTAAATGGAAAGGGGGCTCCTACAATGAGCAGTTCTTC. Translating it yields CASSLKTGKWKGGSYNEQFF.

The V gene is TRBV30, the J gene TRBJ2-1; unclear D gene. The CDR3 has 13 residues. Germline CDR1 and CDR2: GTSNPN and SVGIG (reference sequence). Trimming removed 2 bases at V and 0 bases at J, with 5 bases between. CDR3 residues: CAWSSSSYNEQFF. The CDR3 DNA sequence: TGTGCCTGGAGTTCCAGCTCCTACAATGAGCAGTTCTTC.

The chain carries TRBV7-2 and TRBJ2-2; unclear D gene. Germline values: CDR1 SGHTA, CDR2 FQGNSA. The CDR3 totals 13 residues. Trimming took 6 bases from V and 1 from J, leaving 6 bases between them. The CDR3 DNA is TGTGCCAGCAGGCCCGGGAACACCGGGGAGCTGTTTTTT. Its translation is CASRPGNTGELFF.

This clone showed up just once. V and J are TRBV20-1 and TRBJ1-5; D is ambiguous. The germline V gene has CDR1 DFQATT and CDR2 SNEGSKA (reference sequence). V lost 3 bases and J lost 0, with 12 bases in between. This CDR3 spans 15 amino acids. CDR3 coding DNA: TGCAGTGCTAGTTCCGGGGAGAATAGCAATCAGCCCCAGCATTTT. Residues: CSASSGENSNQPQHF.